This TCR beta chain is from a study of blood T cell repertoires in COVID-19 (dated by TCRdb to about 2020). Background for the entire study: Samples from collaborators originated in the United States, Italy and Spain and spanned both the acute and convalescent phases of COVID-19. The material from the prospective study consisted of cDNA or gDNA derived from T cells, B-cell-depleted T cells, or PBMCs. Deeply sampled blood TCRbeta repertoires from subjects exposed to, actively infected with, or recovered from COVID-19 were included in the dataset. The repertoires were released in a freely available public database intended as a resource for research on the immune response to SARS-CoV-2. Samples came from the ongoing ImmuneRACE study (first 160 participants) plus 1,254 subjects from 6 global collaborators. Sample metadata almost always included a de-identified subject ID, COVID-19 status, age in years and sex. Where available, HLA class I and class II types were obtained from metadata supplied by the sample provider rather than from assay-based typing. Summary of the overall study and its limitations: The amount of clinical and demographic metadata varied by source and participant and was provided uncurated.

The collaborating institutions used their own protocols to collect whole blood in K2EDTA tubes. For TCRbeta analysis, collaborators shipped samples as frozen whole blood, isolated PBMCs, or DNA extracted from either of those sample types. With respect to this clone: Its recognized antigen is unknown. No much larger clone exists at a distance of one base, and base qualities are not known.

TCRbeta CDR3 regions were amplified from genomic DNA by means of the immunoSEQ Assay, a bias-controlled multiplex PCR. In the source study's methods: The number of nucleated cells in each sample was estimated by amplification of reference gene primers within the assay. Sequence reads were collapsed and filtered to measure the absolute abundance of every unique TCRbeta CDR3 rearrangement. For each sample, productive Simpson clonality was calculated by taking the square root of Simpson's diversity index across productive rearrangements. Here the immuneACCESS table is served through TCRdb, limited to in-frame sequences with V and J called. Missing clones are a known gap in these copies; in checked studies unresolved V genes cover under half, and the rest lacks a known reason. V and J calls and clone size are given by that table; D and trimming were obtained from the DNA. The sample data list more than 80,000 clones, and roughly four fifths of these were observed just once. Jointly, the top ten make up around 7.2% of the sample.

After removal of 8 bases from V and 0 bases from J, the junction retains 6 bases not matched to a gene. From cysteine to phenylalanine, the CDR3 is 16 amino acids long. The kept DNA is CDR3 alone, 48 bases in frame from the first base. The germline V gene specifies MDHEN as CDR1 and SYDVKM as CDR2. This chain is built from TRBV28 and TRBJ1-3; 11 middle bases align to TRBD1. The TCR was taken from a man in his fifties or sixties with active or convalescent COVID-19. The specimen sequenced was peripheral blood. The CDR3 here reads CASGTGGQNSGNTIYF. The nucleotide sequence is TGTGCCAGCGGGACAGGGGGACAGAACTCTGGAAACACCATATATTTT. With the rest looked up from the reference TRBV28 and TRBJ1-3 genes rather than sequenced, the full variable domain is DVKVTQSSRYLVKRTGEKVFLECVQDMDHENMFWYRQDPGLGLRLIYFSYDVKMKEKGDIPEGYSVSREKKERFSLILESASTNQTSMYLCASGTGGQNSGNTIYFGEGSWLTVV.